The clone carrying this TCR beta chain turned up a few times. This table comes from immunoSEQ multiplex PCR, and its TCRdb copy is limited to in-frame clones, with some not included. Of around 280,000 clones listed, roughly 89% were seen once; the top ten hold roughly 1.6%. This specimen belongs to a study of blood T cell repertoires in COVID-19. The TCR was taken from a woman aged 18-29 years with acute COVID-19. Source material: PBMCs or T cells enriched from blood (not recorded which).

The chain's CDR3 is CASSPFGQGTEAFF. Written as DNA, the CDR3 is TGTGCCAGCAGCCCTTTCGGACAGGGGACTGAAGCTTTCTTT. The rearrangement joins TRBV6-2 or TRBV6-3 to TRBJ1-1; 9 bases map to TRBD1. Germline-derived CDR1 and CDR2 are MNHEY and SVGEGT. The CDR3 sequence is 14 residues long. J was trimmed by 5 bases and V by 6 bases; bases with no gene match: 7.